This T cell receptor beta chain was documented in a study of beta chain features in type 1 diabetes. Whole-study results and caveats: A moderate, significant TCRB CDR3 shortening appeared in type 1 diabetes across four CD4+ subsets. Cells with high TCR expression could be over-represented when cDNA is sequenced. Insertions were fewer and deletions more numerous at VDJ junctions in type 1 diabetes patients.

Sequenced material consisted of expressed TCRB transcripts (all of the isolated RNA was reverse transcribed). Approximately 3.9 million reads per sample were averaged for naive, central memory and regulatory samples. Clones were read by immunoSEQ multiplex PCR, and TCRdb kept only the in-frame ones, dropping some. The data hold about 640,000 clones, with 9.5% to 15% observed a single time. The authors took one heparinised blood draw, averaging around 120 mL, from each donor. The CDR3 length is 16 residues. V was trimmed by 1 base and J by 0 bases, leaving 12 bases between them. CDR1 is MNHNS and CDR2 is SASEGT in the germline V gene. Note on this clone: Its specificity is unknown.

The genes are TRBV6-1 and TRBJ1-2; D might be TRBD1 (6 bases). The source material was naive CD4+ T cells from blood. This sequence originates from a man aged 30 to 45 with type 1 diabetes. CDR3 sequence (DNA): TGTGCCAGCAGTGAAGAAAGGACAGAACCTAACTATGGCTACACCTTC. Translating gives CASSEERTEPNYGYTF.